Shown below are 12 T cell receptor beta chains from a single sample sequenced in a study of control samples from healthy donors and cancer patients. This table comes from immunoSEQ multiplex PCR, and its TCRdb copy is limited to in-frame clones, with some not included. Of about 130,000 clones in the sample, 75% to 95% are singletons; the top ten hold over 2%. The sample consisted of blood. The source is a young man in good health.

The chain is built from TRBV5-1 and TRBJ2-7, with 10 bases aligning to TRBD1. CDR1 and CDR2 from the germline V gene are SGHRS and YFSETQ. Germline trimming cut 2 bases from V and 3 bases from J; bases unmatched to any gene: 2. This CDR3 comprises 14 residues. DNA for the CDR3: TGCGCCAGCAGCTTCGGGACAGGGGACTACGAGCAGTACTTC. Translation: CASSFGTGDYEQYF.

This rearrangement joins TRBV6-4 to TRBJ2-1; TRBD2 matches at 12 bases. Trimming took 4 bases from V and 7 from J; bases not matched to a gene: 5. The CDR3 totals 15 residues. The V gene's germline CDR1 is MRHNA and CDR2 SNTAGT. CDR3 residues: CASSAASGGGNEQFF. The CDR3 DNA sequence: TGTGCCAGCAGTGCCGCTAGCGGGGGGGGGAATGAGCAGTTCTTC.

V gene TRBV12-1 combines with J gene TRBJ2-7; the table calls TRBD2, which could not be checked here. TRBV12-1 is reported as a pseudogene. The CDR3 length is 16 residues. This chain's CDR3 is CASSWVTSRRRHEQYV. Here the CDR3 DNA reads TGTGCCAGCAGCTGGGTGACTAGCCGACGACGCCACGAGCAGTACGTC.

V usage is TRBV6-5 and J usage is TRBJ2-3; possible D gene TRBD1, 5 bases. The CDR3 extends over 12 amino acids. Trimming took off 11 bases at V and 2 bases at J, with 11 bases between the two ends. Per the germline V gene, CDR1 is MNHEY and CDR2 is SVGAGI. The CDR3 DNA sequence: TGTGCCGGCGCAGGGTACACAGATACGCAGTATTTT. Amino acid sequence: CAGAGYTDTQYF.

CDR3 region: CASSYGYRGIEAFF. The DNA of the CDR3 is TGTGCCAGCAGTTATGGGTACAGGGGAATTGAAGCTTTCTTT. The chain links TRBV6-5 to TRBJ1-1, with 7 positions matching TRBD1. Trimming cost V 3 bases and J 7 bases; bases outside gene matches: 8. The CDR3 sequence is 14 residues long. CDR1 and CDR2 (germline): MNHEY, SVGAGI.

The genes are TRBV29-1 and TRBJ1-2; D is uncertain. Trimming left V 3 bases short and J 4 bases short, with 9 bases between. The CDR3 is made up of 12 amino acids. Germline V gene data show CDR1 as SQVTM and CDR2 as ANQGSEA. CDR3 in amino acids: CSVDIVPYGYTF. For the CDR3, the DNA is TGCAGCGTTGATATAGTACCCTATGGCTACACCTTC.

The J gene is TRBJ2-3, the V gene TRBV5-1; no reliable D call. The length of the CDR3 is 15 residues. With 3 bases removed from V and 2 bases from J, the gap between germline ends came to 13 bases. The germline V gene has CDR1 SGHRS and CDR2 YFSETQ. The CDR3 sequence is CASSSGPVDTDTQYF. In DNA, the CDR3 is TGCGCCAGCAGCTCCGGACCGGTGGACACAGATACGCAGTATTTT. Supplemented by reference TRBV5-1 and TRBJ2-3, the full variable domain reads KAGVTQTPRYLIKTRGQQVTLSCSPISGHRSVSWYQQTPGQGLQFLFEYFSETQRNKGNFPGRFSGRQFSNSRSEMNVSTLELGDSALYLCASSSGPVDTDTQYFGPGTRLTVL.

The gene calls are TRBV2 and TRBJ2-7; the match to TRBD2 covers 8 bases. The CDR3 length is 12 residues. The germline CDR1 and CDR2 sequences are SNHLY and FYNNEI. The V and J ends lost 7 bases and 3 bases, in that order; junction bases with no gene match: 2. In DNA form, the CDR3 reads TGTGCCAGCACTCTAGCGGGCTACGAGCAGTACGTC. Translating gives CASTLAGYEQYV.

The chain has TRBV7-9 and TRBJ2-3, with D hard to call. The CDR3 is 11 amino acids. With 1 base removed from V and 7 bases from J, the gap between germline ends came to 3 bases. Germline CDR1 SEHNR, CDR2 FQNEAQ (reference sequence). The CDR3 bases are TGTGCCAGCAGCTTAGTATATACGCAGTATTTT. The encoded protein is CASSLVYTQYF.

This CDR3 reads CASSLLGQETQYF. For the CDR3, the DNA is TGTGCCAGTAGCCTACTAGGACAAGAGACCCAGTACTTC. V is TRBV19 and J is TRBJ2-5; TRBD2 is a possible D gene (5 bases). The CDR3 runs 13 residues. The germline gives CDR1 LNHDA, CDR2 SQIVND (reference sequence). V was shortened by 6 bases and J by 2 bases, with 10 bases between the two germline ends.

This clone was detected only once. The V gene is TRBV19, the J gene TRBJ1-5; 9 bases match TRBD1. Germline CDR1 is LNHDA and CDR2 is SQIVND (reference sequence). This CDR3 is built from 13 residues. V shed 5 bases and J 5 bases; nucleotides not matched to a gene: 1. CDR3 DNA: TGTGCCAGTAGTTGGGACAGGGATCAGCCCCAGCATTTT. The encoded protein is CASSWDRDQPQHF.

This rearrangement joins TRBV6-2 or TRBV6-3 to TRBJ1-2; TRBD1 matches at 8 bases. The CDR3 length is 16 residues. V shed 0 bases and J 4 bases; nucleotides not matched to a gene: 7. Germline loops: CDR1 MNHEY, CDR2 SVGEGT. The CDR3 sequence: CASSYSGTGGGYGYTF. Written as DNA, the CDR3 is TGTGCCAGCAGTTACTCCGGCACAGGGGGAGGCTATGGCTACACCTTC.